The table lists the clone carrying this T cell receptor (beta chain) with a count of one. The antigen remains unidentified. The record originates from a study of cytomegalovirus exposure and HLA in healthy donors. CDR3 length: 16 residues. Germline-derived CDR1 and CDR2 are SGHDT and YYEEEE. V shed 4 bases and J 4 bases; nucleotides not matched to a gene: 11. Study results and limitations: Later analysis showed TCR association rates varying by HLA locus, highest for DRB1 and lowest for HLA-C. The classifier reportedly diagnosed cytomegalovirus status with high sensitivity and specificity. When analyzed later, a missense DCLRE1C variant was found to be linked to TCR beta V- and J-gene trimming.

The PCR contained 60 Vbeta and 13 Jbeta primers. Original processing methods: Later, an analysis found 80 million or so unique TCR beta chains, and roughly 10 million of these were shared. TCRdb's copy holds only in-frame clones and misses some; the assay was immunoSEQ multiplex PCR. V and J calls and clone size follow that table, whereas D and trimming were derived from the DNA. The sample shows fewer than 200,000 clones, 82% of them seen only once. The origin of this receptor is a girl aged 10-17 years in good health and CMV-seropositive. Sequencing was done on a sample of PBMCs. V is TRBV5-6 and J is TRBJ1-5; TRBD1 aligns across 7 bases. The CDR3: CASSNRQGTFNQPQHF. CDR3 nucleotides: TGTGCCAGCAGCAACAGACAGGGAACTTTTAATCAGCCCCAGCATTTT.